This paragraph reports one T cell receptor beta chain. Its specific antigen is unknown. One base away there is no much larger clone; base qualities are not given. This record belongs to a study of cytomegalovirus exposure and HLA in healthy donors (dated by TCRdb to the late 2010s). Looking at the study overall: In an earlier analysis of 587 of the donors, approximately 260 Gb of sequence data and 100 million or so unique TCR beta sequences from roughly 200 million T cells were reported. Roughly 300 gigabases of sequencing data and around 88 million unique TCR sequences made up an early release that covered under 750 HLA-typed donors. The genetic ancestry cluster associated with self-reported Caucasian donors included around 76% of the roughly 390 genotyped donors. The study aimed to test whether signatures of past pathogen exposure could be identified by cataloging public T cell receptors. The T cell repertoires of around 670 subjects were profiled by immunosequencing and related to cytomegalovirus serostatus. A separate validation cohort of over a hundred different subjects was used in addition to the roughly 640-subject first cohort. To predict cytomegalovirus infection status, the study brought together high-throughput TCR immunosequencing, statistical association of individual TCRs with disease status, and machine learning. To study patterns of TCR occurrence, a later analysis re-analyzed previously published TCR beta repertoires from several hundred donors and added high-resolution HLA genotyping. Rather than using new phenotypic data, the later analysis identified candidate immune exposures from TCR beta sequences and from how often those sequences occurred across donors. To decide whether each TCR beta V gene segment behaved as functional or pseudogenic, an earlier analysis of some 580 of the donors relied on high-throughput TCR beta sequencing. Donor age, sex, ethnicity and CMV serostatus were compiled alongside the repertoire data. A later genetic analysis used genome-wide SNP genotypes for about three fifths of the 666 donors, treating that subset as a discovery cohort. All discovery cohort repertoires had been generated using a single sequencing platform. HLA typing included class I and class II loci at four-digit resolution. Typing coverage differed by locus: A, B, C, DRB1 and DQB1 were typed in roughly 629-630 donors, DQA1 in 522, DPA1 in around 580, and DPB1 in around 490. Because of strong linkage in the cohort, 5 or 6 DR-DQ haplotypes were treated as single units for association and clustering. Across 300 to 500 genotyped donors of the cohort, an average of about 220,000 unique TCR beta nucleotide sequences per donor were sequenced, and roughly 20% of those sequences were non-productive. Study-wide conclusions, independent of this receptor: In a later analysis, the rate of TCR association differed among HLA loci, with DRB1 alleles having the most associated TCRs and HLA-C alleles having the fewest. Because HLA typing was unavailable for some donors at each locus, only the typed subset was used in association tests. It was suggested by the authors that the approach could potentially be generalized to other disease states and immunological phenotypes. Cytomegalovirus status was reported to be diagnosed by the classifier with high specificity and sensitivity in both the original and validation cohorts. A further reported finding was that TCR beta sequences accurately predicted the HLA-A and HLA-B alleles for most subjects in the first cohort. In a later analysis, 16,951 TCR beta sequences were associated with specific HLA alleles at a false discovery rate of 0.05. Correlated functional status among segregating V segments might be attributable to linkage disequilibrium, but an unknown experimental factor could not be ruled out. Broadly in line with IMGT annotations, most TCR beta V segments showed up in productive rearrangements about 87% or about 30% of the time in an earlier analysis of 587 of the donors. Several of the top co-occurrence clusters appeared to be linked to parvovirus B19, influenza, CMV and Epstein-Barr virus, according to a later analysis. The earlier analysis of about 600 of the donors excluded some 15 rarely observed V segments, including chromosome 9 orphons, because counts were too low. This cohort had only TCR beta chains sequenced, and the lack of alpha or paired-chain data limited which features could be detected. CMV serostatus was the only immune exposure information available for the cohort. An association between a missense DCLRE1C variant and V-gene and J-gene trimming of TCR beta chains was found in a later genetic analysis and replicated in an independent cohort. Roughly uniform sequencing depth across donors was assumed in presence/absence analyses, although this assumption may not hold. Some IMGT-functional V segments, including TRBV6-2 and TRBV6-3, could not be distinguished by the 87-base-pair reads and were therefore excluded. Most CMV-associated TCR beta chains appeared to be HLA-restricted in a later analysis, and the HLA associations seemed to be driven largely by CMV exposure. While some public TCRs were present in many individuals, most TCR sequences turned up only very rarely across donors. In a later genetic analysis, fewer N-insertions in productive TCRs were reported among donors in an Asian-associated ancestry cluster than the roughly 670-donor mean. Strong co-occurrence of HLA alleles, especially DR and DQ, made assigning TCR associations to individual alleles difficult. A group of highly shared sequence variants was considered likely to be a technical artifact of the sequencing pipeline. The study gave a list of around 170 TCR beta chains associated with cytomegalovirus. In a later analysis, HLA-associated TCR beta chains showed more clonal expansion and lower generation probabilities than non-associated chains that were equally common. A few of the identified cytomegalovirus-associated TCR beta chains were confirmed in vitro to be specific for cytomegalovirus antigens.

Its CDR3 holds 16 amino acids, cysteine through phenylalanine. Just CDR3 DNA is preserved here, 48 bases in frame from base 1. The germline V gene specifies SGHDT as CDR1 and YYEEEE as CDR2. Trimming leaves V shorter by 2 bases and J shorter by 6 bases, with the junction holding 11 bases beyond the gene matches. The library relied on the immunoSEQ multiplex PCR assay. The multiplex PCR relied on a mix of 60 forward primers for TCR Vbeta segments and 13 reverse primers for TCR Jbeta segments. The CDR3 region of rearranged TCR beta genes was amplified from genomic DNA by a multiplex PCR assay. The Illumina HiSeq System was used to sequence the amplified TCR beta libraries as 87-base-pair reads. The original pipeline was this. A later analysis tallied around 87 million unique TCR beta chains across the 666 repertoires, and some 10 million of those chains were shared by two or more donors. Raw reads were error-corrected and collapsed into unique sequences by a nearest-neighbor algorithm in which closely related sequences were merged to remove PCR and sequencing errors. Alignment of CDR3 sequences to IMGT reference sequences was used to assign V, D and J gene segments. For a sequence to be retained, a match of at least six nucleotides was required to both a V gene segment and a J gene segment. A rearrangement was called productive if the CDR3 had no stop codons and remained in frame with V and J, and every other rearrangement was called non-productive. CDR3 was defined by IMGT convention, running from the second conserved V-encoded cysteine to the conserved J-encoded phenylalanine. The earlier analysis of 500 to 650 of the donors excluded any sequence lacking an unambiguous match to a single V gene segment. An earlier analysis of several hundred of the donors called V segments functional above 56.7% productive rearrangements and segregating when the between-donor standard deviation exceeded 5%. A statistical classification framework was developed to diagnose cytomegalovirus status using the catalog of TCR beta chain sequences. A later analysis assigned V and J genes by comparing TCR nucleotide sequences with IMGT/GENE-DB human TR gene sequences. The TCRdist pipeline was used in a later analysis to assign CDR3 sequences and most-parsimonious VDJ recombination scenarios. In a later analysis, each TCR beta chain was defined by its CDR3 amino acid sequence together with its V-gene family, and reads lacking a unique V-gene family were excluded. A later analysis removed nearly 600 highly shared, low-generation-probability nucleotide sequences to deal with suspected cross-contamination and a sequencing artifact. A later analysis calculated a clonal expansion index for each public chain from normalized within-repertoire ranks of inferred template counts. In a later analysis, generation probabilities were computed with a VDJ recombination model fitted to out-of-frame rearrangements, and the resulting probabilities were checked against IGoR. In a later analysis, hypergeometric tests were used to score TCR-TCR, TCR-HLA and TCR-CMV co-occurrence, with a repertoire-size bias correction applied to TCR pairs. False discovery rates were estimated in a later analysis by permuting HLA or CMV assignments 20 times. A later analysis grouped co-occurring TCRs with DBSCAN, adding TCRdist sequence similarity when clustering within HLA-allele-positive subsets. Repertoires with fewer than 30,000 or more than 120,000 public chains, plus five repertoires with anomalous nucleotide sharing, were excluded from co-occurrence clustering. The immuneACCESS repertoire file appears here via TCRdb, limited to in-frame rearrangements. These files lack a portion of the clones; in checked studies, under half of the deficit traces to unresolved V genes, and the cause of the others is not known. The V and J calls and clone size are taken from that table; D and trimming were inferred from the DNA. The sample includes 280,000 or so clones, with over 85% observed a single time. Less than 2.5% of the sample is taken by the ten largest.

The cohort consisted of approximately 670 healthy bone marrow donors. All cohort members were sampled while nominally healthy, although unrecorded immune exposures were likely present. The donor tested CMV seronegative and was one of the 352 seronegative cohort members. Each donor provided a peripheral blood sample, and peripheral blood mononuclear cells were used for TCR beta sequencing. Genomic DNA extraction from the blood cell samples was performed with the Qiagen DNeasy Blood Extraction Kit. The V and J segments used are TRBV5-6 and TRBJ2-3; 8 bases in the junction line up with TRBD2. This TCR was recovered from a young woman in good health and CMV-seronegative. What was sequenced was PBMCs. The sequenced DNA is TGTGCCAGCAGCTTTTCGAGGGTGGAGCGGGAGGATACGCAGTATTTT. Its product reads: CASSFSRVEREDTQYF.